A single sample gave rise to the 30 T cell receptor beta chains below, sequenced in a study of blood T cell repertoires in COVID-19. The assay was immunoSEQ multiplex PCR, and TCRdb's table has in-frame clones only and misses some. This sample has 140,000 to 150,000 clones, with roughly 78% found just once. Sequencing was performed on PBMCs or T cells enriched from blood (not recorded which). The receptors originated from a woman aged 45-65 years who had recovered from COVID-19.

The V call is TRBV5-5, the J call TRBJ2-3, with 8 bases identical to TRBD1. The length of the CDR3 is 15 residues. Germline V gene sequence: CDR1 SGHKS, CDR2 YYEKEE (reference sequence). The J segment lost 4 bases and the V segment lost 3 bases, leaving 7 bases of the junction unmatched. CDR3 DNA sequence: TGTGCCAGCAGCTCGACAGGGGACTTGTCAGATACGCAGTATTTT. Translation gives CASSSTGDLSDTQYF. The whole variable domain, filled in from reference TRBV5-5 and TRBJ2-3, reads DAGVTQSPTHLIKTRGQQVTLRCSPISGHKSVSWYQQVLGQGPQFIFQYYEKEERGRGNFPDRFSARQFPNYSSELNVNALLLGDSALYLCASSSTGDLSDTQYFGPGTRLTVL.

A remark on this clone: Other DNA sequences within the sample encode an identical CDR3. The CDR3 loop reads CASSLSGGTEAFF. DNA of the CDR3: TGTGCCAGCAGTTTATCCGGCGGCACTGAAGCTTTCTTT. This chain links TRBV27 with TRBJ1-1; no reliable D call. V lost 0 bases and J 4 bases, leaving 6 bases between the germline ends. The V gene's germline CDR1 is MNHEY and CDR2 SMNVEV (reference sequence). CDR3 length: 13 amino acids.

This clone was seen more than once but under ten times. This rearrangement joins TRBV16 to TRBJ1-1; D may be TRBD1 (6 bases). CDR3 size: 13 residues. The V gene's germline CDR1 is KGHSY and CDR2 FQNENV. Between the trimmed V and J ends, which lost 1 base and 11 bases, there was a span of 14 bases. The CDR3 DNA follows: TGTGCCAGCAGCCAATTCGGGCGGGGGGCGGCTTTCTTT. It yields the protein CASSQFGRGAAFF.

V usage is TRBV7-6 and J usage is TRBJ2-2; possibly TRBD1 for D (5 bases). Trimming removed 1 base at V and 1 base at J, with 7 bases between. Germline V gives CDR1 SGHVS, CDR2 FNYEAQ. There are 15 residues in the CDR3. The CDR3 reads CASSLGTLNTGELFF. In DNA form, the CDR3 reads TGTGCCAGCAGCTTAGGGACACTGAACACCGGGGAGCTGTTTTTT.

The V call is TRBV9, the J call TRBJ2-7; D is perhaps TRBD1 (5 bases). The CDR3 consists of 14 residues. Germline V gene sequence: CDR1 SGDLS, CDR2 YYNGEE. Trimming stripped 0 bases from V and 2 bases from J, with 9 bases between. The CDR3 spells CASSVGSRAYEQYF. Written as DNA, the CDR3 is TGTGCCAGCAGCGTAGGCTCCAGGGCCTACGAGCAGTACTTC.

V gene TRBV7-2 combines with J gene TRBJ1-4; tentatively, D is TRBD1 (5 bases). Deletions cut 5 bases from V and 5 bases from J, with 15 bases between. There are 15 residues in the CDR3. Germline-derived CDR1 and CDR2 are SGHTA and FQGNSA. The CDR3 spells CASSPEGYRNEKLFF. In nucleotides, the CDR3 is TGTGCCAGCAGCCCGGAGGGGTACCGAAATGAAAAACTGTTTTTT.

V gene TRBV6-1 combines with J gene TRBJ1-2; unclear D gene. Germline V gives CDR1 MNHNS, CDR2 SASEGT. The CDR3 covers 14 residues. V shed 1 base and J shed 8 bases, with 14 bases lying between them. The DNA of the CDR3 is TGTGCCAGCAGTGAAGAGTCAGGTGGAGGGGGCTACACCTTC. Translating gives CASSEESGGGGYTF.

This chain links TRBV4-1 with TRBJ2-7, with D maybe TRBD1 (7 bases). Trimming took off 0 bases at V and 0 bases at J, with 15 bases between the two ends. The CDR3 has 17 residues. CDR1 is MGHRA, CDR2 YSYEKL, per germline. The CDR3: CASSQDPGQGGSYEQYF. The DNA of the CDR3 is TGCGCCAGCAGCCAAGATCCCGGGCAGGGGGGCTCCTACGAGCAGTACTTC.

The chain couples TRBV3-1 (or the pseudogene TRBV3-2) to TRBJ2-7; D is uncertain. CDR3 length equals 12 residues. Germline CDR1 reads LGHDT; CDR2 reads YNNKEL (reference sequence). The V end lost 1 base, the J end lost 5 bases, and 6 bases lay between the germline ends. The DNA of the CDR3 is TGTGCCAGCAGCCAAGGGAGCGACGAGCAGTACTTC. The encoded protein is CASSQGSDEQYF.

As DNA, the CDR3 is TGTGCCAGCAGCGTAGCCCAGGGGGATGAAAAACTGTTTTTT. As protein: CASSVAQGDEKLFF. The chain is built from TRBV9 and TRBJ1-4, with 7 bases identical to TRBD1. The CDR3 spans 14 residues. Per the germline V gene, CDR1 is SGDLS and CDR2 is YYNGEE. V shed 0 bases, J shed 6 bases, and the junction held 2 bases outside the gene matches.

This clone has a handful of counts. The V and J genes are TRBV19 and TRBJ1-4; no firm D call. With 6 bases removed from V and 3 bases from J, the gap between germline ends came to 14 bases. There are 15 residues in the CDR3. CDR1 and CDR2 from the germline V gene are LNHDA and SQIVND (reference sequence). CDR3 sequence: CASRPNRVANEKLFF. CDR3 sequence (DNA): TGTGCCAGTAGACCGAACCGGGTCGCTAATGAAAAACTGTTTTTT. Variable domain in full (rest from reference TRBV19 and TRBJ1-4): DGGITQSPKYLFRKEGQNVTLSCEQNLNHDAMYWYRQDPGQGLRLIYYSQIVNDFQKGDIAEGYSVSREKKESFPLTVTSAQKNPTAFYLCASRPNRVANEKLFFGSGTQLSVL.

A word on this clone: The sample carries other DNA sequences with the same CDR3. The V call is TRBV5-1, the J call TRBJ1-2; 8 nucleotides match TRBD1. The CDR3 is 13 amino acids. The ends lost 4 bases at V and 8 bases at J; junction bases unmatched: 7. CDR1 is SGHRS and CDR2 is YFSETQ in the germline V gene. The CDR3 DNA is TGCGCCAGCAGCCCCGGACAGGGTGAGGGCTACACCTTC. Its translation: CASSPGQGEGYTF.

The J gene is TRBJ2-3, the V gene TRBV4-1; TRBD2 aligns across 11 bases. The ends lost 0 bases at V and 5 bases at J; junction bases unmatched: 4. Germline V lookup: CDR1 MGHRA, CDR2 YSYEKL. This CDR3 is built from 16 residues. CDR3 region: CASSQDRLAGGDTQYF. For the CDR3, the DNA is TGCGCCAGCAGCCAAGATCGCCTAGCGGGGGGAGATACGCAGTATTTT.

V is TRBV10-3 and J is TRBJ2-6, with a weak D call TRBD1 (6 bases). CDR3 length: 19 residues. Trimming cost V 3 bases and J 3 bases, with 21 bases left between them. CDR1 ENHRY and CDR2 SYGVKD come from the germline V gene. CDR3 loop: CAISEGLGALKYGANVLTF. The CDR3 region has the DNA TGTGCCATCAGTGAAGGACTGGGGGCACTGAAGTATGGGGCCAACGTCCTGACTTTC.

The chain links TRBV4-2 to TRBJ2-7; D is ambiguous. The CDR3 totals 14 residues. Trimming removed 0 bases at V and 7 bases at J, with 13 bases between. Germline loops: CDR1 LGHNA, CDR2 YNFKEQ. The CDR3 spells CASSQEPSEVEQYF. CDR3 coding DNA: TGTGCCAGCAGCCAAGAACCTTCCGAGGTAGAGCAGTACTTC.

This clone was counted a single time. The chain links TRBV29-1 to TRBJ1-3; TRBD1 agrees at 7 bases. The ends lost 5 bases at V and 0 bases at J; junction bases unmatched: 7. The germline V gene encodes CDR1 SQVTM and CDR2 ANQGSEA. The CDR3 extends over 15 amino acids. The CDR3 DNA follows: TGCAGCGTTTTGACAGGGACCTCCTCTGGAAACACCATATATTTT. As protein: CSVLTGTSSGNTIYF.

This clone was found a few times. The chain couples TRBV4-1 to TRBJ2-4; maybe TRBD2 (5 bases). There are 15 residues in the CDR3. Germline V gives CDR1 MGHRA, CDR2 YSYEKL. Trimming pared 1 base from V and 8 bases from J, leaving 15 bases between. CDR3 bases: TGCGCCAGCAGCCAAGCCGGTGTCCGGGGAGACATTCAGTACTTC. This gives the protein CASSQAGVRGDIQYF.

The V call is TRBV30, the J call TRBJ1-2, with 7 positions matching TRBD1. After removal of 1 base from V and 8 bases from J, the junction contained 4 bases not matched to a gene. The CDR3 spans 12 residues. Germline V gene lookup returns CDR1 GTSNPN and CDR2 SVGIG (reference sequence). The CDR3 here is CAWSAGQFGYTF. CDR3 nucleotides: TGTGCCTGGAGTGCGGGACAGTTCGGCTACACCTTC. The complete variable domain, with remaining parts taken from reference TRBV30 and TRBJ1-2, reads SQTIHQWPATLVQPVGSPLSLECTVEGTSNPNLYWYRQAAGRGLQLLFYSVGIGQISSEVPQNLSASRPQDRQFILSSKKLLLSDSGFYLCAWSAGQFGYTFGSGTRLTVV.

This clone was seen a few times. The chain uses TRBV3-1 (or the pseudogene TRBV3-2) and TRBJ1-5; tentatively, D is TRBD1 (5 bases). The CDR3 consists of 13 residues. Germline lookup yields CDR1 LGHDT and CDR2 YNNKEL (reference sequence). Between the trimmed V and J ends, which lost 3 bases and 7 bases, there was a span of 10 bases. As DNA, the CDR3 is TGTGCCAGCAGCCAGGGGGAGGGACAGCCCCAGCATTTT. Its translation is CASSQGEGQPQHF.

The chain links TRBV6-5 to TRBJ1-4; D is unresolved. Germline CDR1 is MNHEY and CDR2 is SVGAGI. V shed 11 bases and J shed 4 bases, with 14 bases lying between them. The CDR3 extends over 13 amino acids. The CDR3 DNA reads TGTGCCGCTGGAGGAGATAATAATGAAAAACTGTTTTTT. Protein product: CAAGGDNNEKLFF.

The chain uses TRBV5-1 and TRBJ1-3; TRBD1 matches at 10 bases. This CDR3 has 16 amino acids. Trimming at V came to 0 bases and at J to 5 bases, leaving 5 bases not matched to a gene. CDR1 and CDR2 (germline): SGHRS, YFSETQ. The CDR3 here is CASSLVGTGVRNTIYF. For the CDR3, the DNA is TGCGCCAGCAGCTTGGTTGGGACAGGGGTGCGAAACACCATATATTTT.

The rearrangement uses TRBV28 and TRBJ1-2; 7 bases are shared with TRBD1. After removal of 5 bases from V and 3 bases from J, the junction contained 12 bases not matched to a gene. The CDR3 is made up of 16 amino acids. CDR1 MDHEN and CDR2 SYDVKM come from the germline V gene. The CDR3 DNA reads TGTGCCAGCAGTCCGCCCACAGGGGATCCCTACTATGGCTACACCTTC. Translation: CASSPPTGDPYYGYTF.

The J gene is TRBJ1-1, the V gene TRBV28, with D possibly matching TRBD1 (6 bases). The germline CDR1 and CDR2 sequences are MDHEN and SYDVKM. The CDR3 has 14 amino acids. V was shortened by 2 bases and J by 7 bases, with 14 bases between the two germline ends. CDR3 coding DNA: TGTGCCAGCAGTTTAAGGCGGGGGCAGGGTGAAGCTTTCTTT. It yields the protein CASSLRRGQGEAFF.

The chain joins TRBV6-5 to TRBJ2-2; D unresolved. The CDR3 covers 13 residues. Between the trimmed V and J ends, which lost 7 bases and 0 bases, there was a span of 6 bases. The V gene's germline CDR1 is MNHEY and CDR2 SVGAGI. The CDR3 DNA reads TGTGCCAGCATCCCAACGAACACCGGGGAGCTGTTTTTT. Protein sequence: CASIPTNTGELFF.

The chain is built from TRBV6-5 and TRBJ1-6, with D possibly being TRBD1 (6 bases). The CDR3 is made up of 14 amino acids. CDR1 and CDR2 from the germline V gene are MNHEY and SVGAGI. Trimming stripped 7 bases from V and 7 bases from J, with 14 bases between. The CDR3 DNA reads as TGTGCCAGCATAACAGGGAACACGAATTCACCCCTCCACTTT. This codes for CASITGNTNSPLHF.

This clone was recorded a few times. The chain joins TRBV5-1 to TRBJ1-4; possibly TRBD1 for D (6 bases). V was shortened by 1 base and J by 2 bases, with 9 bases between the two germline ends. From germline, CDR1 is SGHRS and CDR2 YFSETQ. The CDR3 consists of 15 residues. As DNA, the CDR3 is TGCGCCAGCAGCTTGAACGGACAGACTAATGAAAAACTGTTTTTT. The encoded protein is CASSLNGQTNEKLFF.

This clone was counted only a few times. This chain uses TRBV7-9 with TRBJ2-5; D possibly corresponds to TRBD1 (6 bases). The CDR3 sequence is 15 residues long. V lost 7 bases and J lost 1, with 16 bases in between. In germline, CDR1 is SEHNR, CDR2 FQNEAQ (reference sequence). CDR3 DNA: TGTGCCAGCACACCCATAGGACAGCCCCAAGAGACCCAGTACTTC. It encodes CASTPIGQPQETQYF. The entire variable domain, with the rest obtained from reference TRBV7-9 and TRBJ2-5, is as follows: DTGVSQNPRHKITKRGQNVTFRCDPISEHNRLYWYRQTLGQGPEFLTYFQNEAQLEKSRLLSDRFSAERPKGSFSTLEIQRTEQGDSAMYLCASTPIGQPQETQYFGPGTRLLVL.

V and J are TRBV7-9 and TRBJ2-3, with D possibly TRBD2 on 5 matching bases. The CDR3 totals 15 residues. The V end was cut by 5 bases, the J end by 3 bases, with 15 bases between. Germline V gene lookup returns CDR1 SEHNR and CDR2 FQNEAQ (reference sequence). DNA of the CDR3: TGTGCCAGCAGCCAAACAGCGGAGCCTACAGATACGCAGTATTTT. It is translated as CASSQTAEPTDTQYF.

The CDR3 region is CASSLSTASGNTIYF. As DNA, the CDR3 is TGTGCCAGCAGCTTAAGTACAGCCTCTGGAAACACCATATATTTT. This sequence joins TRBV7-2 and TRBJ1-3; no reliable D call. The CDR3 is made up of 15 amino acids. Germline V CDR1 and CDR2: SGHTA, FQGNSA. The V and J ends lost 2 bases and 0 bases respectively, with 8 bases between them.

The chain employs TRBV5-1 and TRBJ1-4; 10 bases agree with TRBD1. CDR3 length: 15 residues. Germline V gene data show CDR1 as SGHRS and CDR2 as YFSETQ. The V and J ends lost 6 bases and 8 bases, in that order; junction bases with no gene match: 10. CDR3 in DNA: TGCGCCAGCACATTAACCGGGACAGGGGAGGAAAAACTGTTTTTT. As protein: CASTLTGTGEEKLFF.